A selection of T cell receptor beta chains follows, all from one sample in a study of T cells after yellow fever vaccination. One entry per CDR3 protein results from TCRdb running MiXCR on the 5' RACE reads. This sample has 500,000 to 650,000 distinct CDR3 sequences, with 9% to 15% found just once. Source: PBMCs, taken on the day of the yellow fever booster vaccination. These receptors were taken from a man aged 30 to 39 who received the YFV17D yellow fever vaccine. Both conserved end residues are part of each CDR3. D genes are given only for firm matches. Clone size, where shown, is once, few, many, or a class for clones that have expanded.

j_gene,v_gene,abundance,d_gene,CDR3nt,CDR3aa
TRBJ2-7,TRBV11-2,few,TRBD1,TGTGCCAGCAGCTCAAAACAGGGGTCAACCTACGAGCAGTACTTC,CASSSKQGSTYEQYF
TRBJ2-5,TRBV29-1,NA,NA,TGCAGCGTTGTCTTCCAAGAGACCCAGTACTTC,CSVVFQETQYF
TRBJ2-1,TRBV27,NA,NA,TGTGCCAGCCATGACTACCCGGAGGCCTCCTACAATGAGCAGTTCTTC,CASHDYPEASYNEQFF
TRBJ2-3,TRBV24-1,few,TRBD2,TGTGCCACCCAACTAGCGGCTAGCACAGATACGCAGTATTTT,CATQLAASTDTQYF
TRBJ2-3,TRBV7-2,few,NA,TGTGCCAGCAGCCCCCCCTTGGCCACAGATACGCAGTATTTT,CASSPPLATDTQYF
TRBJ2-5,TRBV21-1,NA,NA,TGTGCCAGCAGCATTGTGGGACCGGGACCTTTCCAAGAGACCCAGTACTTC,CASSIVGPGPFQETQYF
TRBJ2-1,TRBV27,NA,NA,TGTGCCAGCAGTTGGGGGTCCCTCTACAATGAGCAGTTCTTC,CASSWGSLYNEQFF
TRBJ2-1,TRBV7-2,NA,TRBD2,TGTGCCAGCAGCCGAAGGGCTAGCGGTCCGTATGAGCAGTTCTTC,CASSRRASGPYEQFF
TRBJ1-5,TRBV29-1,few,NA,TGCAGCGTTGTAACAGGGTTTAATCAGCCCCAGCATTTT,CSVVTGFNQPQHF
TRBJ2-1,TRBV6-2/TRBV6-3,NA,NA,TGTGCCAGCAGTTACGGCGGACTAAATAAGCAGTTCTTC,CASSYGGLNKQFF
TRBJ2-1,TRBV3-1,NA,TRBD2,TGTGCCAGCAGCCAAGTCGTGAGGGAGGGTGAGGTAAAATGGAGCTCCTACAATGAGCAGTTCTTC,CASSQVVREGEVKWSSYNEQFF
TRBJ2-7,TRBV15,NA,NA,TGTGCCACCAGCAGAGATCTAGGGGACTACGAGCAGTACTTC,CATSRDLGDYEQYF
TRBJ2-5,TRBV6-2/TRBV6-3,few,NA,TGTGCCAGCAGTTACCGGGCGGGATCCCAAGAGACCCAGTACTTC,CASSYRAGSQETQYF
TRBJ2-1,TRBV20-1,few,NA,TGCAGTGCTAGAGAGGCCCCTCAGGCCAATGAGCAGTTCTTC,CSAREAPQANEQFF
TRBJ2-7,TRBV27,NA,NA,TGTGCCAGCAGTTTGATTGGGCTAGACACCTACGAGCAGTACTTC,CASSLIGLDTYEQYF
TRBJ1-5,TRBV10-3,NA,NA,TGTGCCGCCGCCGACTGGGATCAGCCCCAGCATTTT,CAAADWDQPQHF
TRBJ2-1,TRBV9,few,TRBD2,TGTGCCAGCAGCGTAGGCCCCAAAGCGGGGGGGCAGTTCTTC,CASSVGPKAGGQFF
TRBJ2-1,TRBV2,few,TRBD1,TGTGCCAGCAGGGTACCGGGACAGGGAGCCCCAAGCTCCTACAATGAGCAGTTCTTC,CASRVPGQGAPSSYNEQFF
TRBJ2-5,TRBV29-1,few,TRBD2,TGCAGCGAGACTAGCGGGGTCCAAGAGACCCAGTACTTC,CSETSGVQETQYF
TRBJ2-1,TRBV2,few,NA,TGTGCCAGCAGGGAACTAGCTAGTGTCGACAATGAGCAGTTCTTC,CASRELASVDNEQFF
TRBJ2-5,TRBV5-5,many,NA,TGTGCCAGCAGCCCGGACAGTGCAGGGACCCAGTACTTC,CASSPDSAGTQYF
TRBJ2-7,TRBV29-1,NA,TRBD2,TGCAGCGTTCTAGCGGGAGTACACGAGCAGTACTTC,CSVLAGVHEQYF
TRBJ2-1,TRBV14,NA,NA,TGTGCCAGCAGCCAAGGGGTTAGCTCCTACAATGAGCAGTTCTTC,CASSQGVSSYNEQFF
TRBJ1-5,TRBV12-3/TRBV12-4,NA,NA,TGTGCCAGCAGTCCCCAGGGTTACAATCAGCCCCAGCATTTT,CASSPQGYNQPQHF
TRBJ2-7,TRBV19,NA,TRBD1,TGTGCCAGTAGTATAGGGCCGGGACAGGGAAGGAGACACGAGCAGTACTTC,CASSIGPGQGRRHEQYF
TRBJ2-7,TRBV10-1,NA,TRBD1,TGCGCCAGCAGTGCAGGGACAGGGGAAGGGCAGTACTTC,CASSAGTGEGQYF
TRBJ2-1,TRBV9,NA,TRBD2,TGTGCCAGCAGCCCAAGGGGGAACAGCGGGGGCTACAATGAGCAGTTCTTC,CASSPRGNSGGYNEQFF
TRBJ2-2,TRBV18,few,NA,TGTGCCAGCTCTCCTAAAGGCGAGCGAACCACCGGGGAGCTGTTTTTT,CASSPKGERTTGELFF
TRBJ2-3,TRBV3-1,NA,NA,TGTGCCAGCAGCTTCACAGGGTCCTCGACAGATACGCAGTATTTT,CASSFTGSSTDTQYF
TRBJ2-5,TRBV20-1,few,NA,TGCAGTGCTAGTATCGGCCCGGCAAAAGAGACCCAGTACTTC,CSASIGPAKETQYF
TRBJ2-3,TRBV7-2,many,NA,TGTGCCAGCAGCTCGAACCTAGCCGCTGCGGATACGCAGTATTTT,CASSSNLAAADTQYF
TRBJ1-2,TRBV25-1,many,TRBD1,TGTGCCAGTCGGTCCCTTTCCGGGACAGGGGGCGCGGACTATGGCTACACCTTC,CASRSLSGTGGADYGYTF